This T cell receptor (beta chain) was recovered during a study of T-cell memory formation after mild COVID-19. Many counts were recorded for this clonotype. Constant-segment primers served in 5'RACE that generated TCR alpha and TCR beta cDNA libraries bearing sample barcodes and UMIs. One entry per CDR3 protein, called by TCRdb with MiXCR from the 5' RACE reads. The sample contains approximately 40,000 distinct CDR3 sequences, about an eighth of which appear only once. The ends were cut back, 6 bases at V and 7 bases at J, with 16 bases in the middle. The CDR3 spans 13 residues. Germline CDR1 reads DFQATT; CDR2 reads SNEGSKA (reference sequence).

The rearrangement joins TRBV20-1 to TRBJ1-5; weak D call: TRBD1 (6 bases). The sequence was obtained from a man younger than 30 who had mild COVID-19 (a few samples of this study predate the infection). Cell type and time point are not known. The sample comprised PBMCs or a T cell subset sorted from them (not recorded which). CDR3 region: CSANTGSGQPQHF. For the CDR3, the DNA is TGCAGTGCCAATACAGGGAGTGGGCAGCCCCAGCATTTT.